This T cell receptor (beta chain) was sequenced in a study of cytomegalovirus exposure and HLA in healthy donors (dated by TCRdb to between 2016 and 2019). Broadly, across the study: According to an earlier analysis of several hundred of the donors, about 180 million T cells yielded 100 million or so unique TCR beta sequences and 276 Gb of sequence data. An early release that covered about 600 HLA-typed donors contained about 300 gigabases of sequencing data and 65 million to 100 million unique TCR sequences. Of the 300 to 450 genotyped donors, approximately 80% were placed in the genetic ancestry cluster associated with self-reported Caucasian donors. The study was designed to test whether signatures of past pathogen exposure could be identified by cataloging public T cell receptors. Using immunosequencing, the study profiled T cell repertoires from 666 subjects and related those repertoires to cytomegalovirus serostatus. Besides the first cohort of roughly 700 subjects, a separate validation cohort made up of roughly 120 different subjects was used. To predict cytomegalovirus infection status, the study combined high-throughput TCR immunosequencing, statistical association of individual TCRs with disease status, and machine learning. A later analysis re-analyzed previously published TCR beta repertoires from 666 donors and added high-resolution HLA genotyping to study TCR occurrence patterns. The later analysis used no new phenotypic data to find candidate immune exposures, relying instead on TCR beta sequences and their occurrence across donors. To decide whether each TCR beta V gene segment behaved as functional or pseudogenic, an earlier analysis of fewer than 750 of the donors relied on high-throughput TCR beta sequencing. Donor age, sex, ethnicity and CMV serostatus were compiled alongside the repertoire data. A later genetic analysis took genome-wide SNP genotypes for about 60% of the roughly 670 donors and used that subset as a discovery cohort. Every repertoire in the discovery cohort had been generated on one and the same sequencing platform. HLA typing covered class I and class II loci at four-digit resolution. Typing coverage differed by locus: A, B, C, DRB1 and DQB1 were typed in about 620-640 donors, DQA1 in about 560, DPA1 in over 600, and DPB1 in 400 to 490. About five DR-DQ haplotypes were treated as single units for association and clustering because of strong linkage in the cohort. Across under 500 genotyped donors of the cohort, an average of approximately 200,000 unique TCR beta nucleotide sequences per donor were sequenced, and roughly a sixth of those sequences were non-productive. Summary of the overall study and its limitations: The authors suggested that the approach could potentially be extended to other disease states and immunological phenotypes. Most TCR sequences were observed very rarely across donors, whereas some public TCRs were present in many individuals. In a later analysis, HLA-associated TCR beta chains showed more clonal expansion and lower generation probabilities than non-associated chains that were equally common. The earlier analysis of almost 600 of the donors excluded about 16 rarely observed V segments, including chromosome 9 orphons, because counts were too low. For the cohort, immune exposure information was limited to CMV serostatus. In a later genetic analysis, a missense DCLRE1C variant was associated with V-gene and J-gene trimming of TCR beta chains, and the association was replicated in an independent cohort. According to a later analysis, TCR association rates differed among HLA loci, with DRB1 alleles showing the most associated TCRs and HLA-C alleles showing the fewest. In vitro tests confirmed that three of the cytomegalovirus-associated TCR beta chains recognize cytomegalovirus antigens. A later analysis associated about 17,000 TCR beta sequences with specific HLA alleles at a false discovery rate of 0.05. Strong co-occurrence of HLA alleles, especially DR and DQ, made assigning TCR associations to individual alleles difficult. Most CMV-associated TCR beta chains appeared to be HLA-restricted in a later analysis, and the HLA associations seemed to be driven largely by CMV exposure. The sequencing pipeline was judged likely to have produced a cluster of highly shared sequence variants as a technical artifact. Because HLA typing was missing for some donors at each locus, association tests included only the typed subset. A further reported finding was that TCR beta sequences accurately predicted the HLA-A and HLA-B alleles for most subjects in the first cohort. The classifier was reported to diagnose cytomegalovirus status with high specificity and sensitivity in both the original cohort and the validation cohort. According to a later analysis, parvovirus B19, influenza, CMV and Epstein-Barr virus appeared linked to several top co-occurrence clusters. Linkage disequilibrium might explain the correlated functional status among segregating V segments, but an unknown experimental factor could not be excluded. In the study, about 150 TCR beta chains were listed as associated with cytomegalovirus. Some IMGT-functional V segments, including TRBV6-2 and TRBV6-3, could not be distinguished by the 87-base-pair reads and were therefore excluded. In an earlier analysis of 587 of the donors, most TCR beta V segments were observed in productive rearrangements about 90% or about 30% of the time, broadly matching IMGT annotations. The cohort was sequenced for TCR beta chains only, and without alpha or paired-chain data the features that could be detected were limited. Presence/absence analyses assumed roughly uniform sequencing depth across donors, an assumption that may not hold. Compared with the approximately 670-donor mean, donors in an Asian-associated ancestry cluster had fewer N-insertions in productive TCRs, according to a later genetic analysis.

Of note for this clone: Its cognate antigen has yet to be identified. There are no base qualities to consult, and no much larger clone falls within one base.

In total, roughly 670 healthy bone marrow donors made up the cohort. At the time of sampling, every cohort member was nominally healthy, though immune exposures that went unrecorded were likely present. The donor was CMV seropositive and was included in the group of 250 to 300 seropositive cohort members. A peripheral blood sample was collected from each donor, and TCR beta sequencing was performed on peripheral blood mononuclear cells. Genomic DNA was extracted from the blood cell samples with the Qiagen DNeasy Blood Extraction Kit. The CDR3 numbers 13 residues from cysteine through phenylalanine. The CDR3 DNA has 39 bases and is translated from base 1. V loses 4 bases, J loses 6 bases, and the germline ends lie 12 bases apart. CDR1 and CDR2 are drawn from the germline V gene: SGHDN, FVKESK. The library relied on the immunoSEQ multiplex PCR assay. For the multiplex PCR, a mixture combining 60 forward primers for TCR Vbeta segments and 13 reverse primers for TCR Jbeta segments was used. Amplification of the CDR3 region of rearranged TCR beta genes was performed with a multiplex PCR assay on genomic DNA. The Illumina HiSeq System was used to sequence the amplified TCR beta libraries as 87-base-pair reads. As for the original processing: Across the 500 to 750 repertoires, a later analysis counted tens of millions of unique TCR beta chains, around 11 million of which were shared by at least two donors. Raw reads were error-corrected and collapsed into unique sequences with a nearest-neighbor algorithm that merged closely related sequences to remove PCR and sequencing errors. Alignment of CDR3 sequences to IMGT reference sequences was used to assign V, D and J gene segments. Each retained sequence needed at least a six-nucleotide match to both a V gene segment and a J gene segment. A rearrangement was called productive if the CDR3 had no stop codons and remained in frame with V and J, and every other rearrangement was called non-productive. Following IMGT convention, CDR3 was defined as the stretch from the second conserved V-encoded cysteine to the conserved J-encoded phenylalanine. The earlier analysis of 587 of the donors excluded sequences that lacked an unambiguous match to a single V gene segment. An earlier analysis of several hundred of the donors called V segments functional above 56.7% productive rearrangements and segregating when the between-donor standard deviation exceeded 5%. A statistical classification framework was built to diagnose cytomegalovirus status from the catalog of TCR beta chain sequences. V and J gene assignment, in a later analysis, came from comparing TCR nucleotide sequences with IMGT/GENE-DB human TR gene sequences. The TCRdist pipeline was used in a later analysis to assign CDR3 sequences and most-parsimonious VDJ recombination scenarios. In a later analysis, each TCR beta chain was defined by its CDR3 amino acid sequence together with its V-gene family, and reads lacking a unique V-gene family were excluded. To address suspected cross-contamination and a sequencing artifact, a later analysis removed roughly 580 highly shared, low-generation-probability nucleotide sequences. In a later analysis, a clonal expansion index was calculated for each public chain from normalized within-repertoire ranks of inferred template counts. Generation probabilities in a later analysis came from a VDJ recombination model fitted to out-of-frame rearrangements, and those results were checked against IGoR. Hypergeometric tests were used in a later analysis to score TCR-TCR, TCR-HLA and TCR-CMV co-occurrence, with a repertoire-size bias correction applied to the TCR pairs. To estimate false discovery rates, a later analysis permuted the HLA or CMV assignments 20 times. In a later analysis, co-occurring TCRs were grouped with DBSCAN, and TCRdist sequence similarity was added when clustering was performed within HLA-allele-positive subsets. Co-occurrence clustering excluded repertoires with fewer than 30,000 or more than 120,000 public chains, plus five with anomalous nucleotide sharing. This is the immuneACCESS table as TCRdb keeps it, with only in-frame sequences that have V and J called. A part of the clones is gone; compared with another copy, unresolved V genes explain less than half, and the rest is unexplained. V and J calls and clone size are copied from that table; D and trimming were computed from the DNA. For this sample the table gives about 170,000 clones, of which 60% to 80% were detected only once. In total, the top ten clones hold 0.98% of the sample.

The receptor was isolated from a woman between 50 and 59 years old in good health and CMV-seropositive. Sequenced: PBMCs. The chain joins TRBV14 to TRBJ1-2; the D region possibly corresponds to TRBD1 (6 bases align). The base sequence is TGTGCCAGCAGCCGGGGACATCCCGATGGCTACACCTTC. Translated, it reads CASSRGHPDGYTF.